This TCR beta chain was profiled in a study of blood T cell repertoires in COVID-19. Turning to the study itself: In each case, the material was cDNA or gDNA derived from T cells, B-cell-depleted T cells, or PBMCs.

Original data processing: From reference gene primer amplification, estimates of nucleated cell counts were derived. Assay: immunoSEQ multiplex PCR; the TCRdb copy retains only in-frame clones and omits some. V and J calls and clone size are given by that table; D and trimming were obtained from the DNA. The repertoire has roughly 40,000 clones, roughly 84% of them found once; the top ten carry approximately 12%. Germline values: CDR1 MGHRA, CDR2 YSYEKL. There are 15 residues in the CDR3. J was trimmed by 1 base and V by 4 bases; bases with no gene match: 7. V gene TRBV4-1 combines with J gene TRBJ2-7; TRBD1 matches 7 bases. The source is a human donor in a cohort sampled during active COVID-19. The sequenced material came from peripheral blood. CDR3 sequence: CASSPTGLKSYEQYF. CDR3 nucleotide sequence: TGCGCCAGCAGCCCGACAGGGTTGAAGTCCTACGAGCAGTACTTC.